This is a list of T cell receptor beta chains from one sample in a study of cytomegalovirus exposure and HLA in healthy donors. The assay was immunoSEQ multiplex PCR, and TCRdb's table has in-frame clones only and misses some. The sample consists of under 200,000 clones, nearly 80% of them appearing once. Sequencing was carried out using PBMCs. These receptor sequences come from a man aged 45-65 years in good health and CMV-seropositive. Each CDR3 is given with its conserved first and last residue. The D gene is left open where the match is weak. Part of the rows lack a size; the others show once, few, many or a class for expanded clones.

clone size: .; J gene: TRBJ1-1; V gene: TRBV6-5; D gene: TRBD1; CDR3 DNA: TGTGCCAGCAGGGCGGGACAGGGGGCAACTGAAGCTTTCTTT; CDR3 protein: CASRAGQGATEAFF
clone size: .; J gene: TRBJ2-7; V gene: TRBV2; D gene: .; CDR3 DNA: TGTGCCAGCAGTTACAGAGATCCTACCTACGAGCAGTACTTC; CDR3 protein: CASSYRDPTYEQYF
clone size: many; J gene: TRBJ1-1; V gene: TRBV13; D gene: .; CDR3 DNA: TGTGCCAGCAGCTTCAGCGCCGGCACTGAAGCTTTCTTT; CDR3 protein: CASSFSAGTEAFF
clone size: .; J gene: TRBJ1-4; V gene: TRBV7-9; D gene: TRBD1; CDR3 DNA: TGTTCCAGCAGCTCCACAGGGGGCCTCGATAATGAAAAACTGTTTTTT; CDR3 protein: CSSSSTGGLDNEKLFF
clone size: .; J gene: TRBJ2-6; V gene: TRBV15; D gene: TRBD1; CDR3 DNA: TGTGCCACCAGCAAGCCAGGACAGGGCTACCTAAGCTCTGGGGCCAACGTCCTGACTTTC; CDR3 protein: CATSKPGQGYLSSGANVLTF
clone size: .; J gene: TRBJ2-7; V gene: TRBV7-7; D gene: TRBD1; CDR3 DNA: TGTGCCAGCAGTCTGGACAGGTCAAACGAGCAGTACTTC; CDR3 protein: CASSLDRSNEQYF
clone size: .; J gene: TRBJ1-1; V gene: TRBV10-3; D gene: TRBD1; CDR3 DNA: TGTGCCATCAGCCAAACAGGGGGGGGCACTGAAGCTTTCTTT; CDR3 protein: CAISQTGGGTEAFF
clone size: .; J gene: TRBJ2-3; V gene: TRBV13; D gene: TRBD2; CDR3 DNA: TGTGCCAGCAGCTGGGGGACTAGCGGGGGTTATACGCAGTATTTT; CDR3 protein: CASSWGTSGGYTQYF
clone size: .; J gene: TRBJ1-1; V gene: TRBV4-3; D gene: TRBD1; CDR3 DNA: TGCGCCAGCAGCCCCGGGACAGAAGGAAGGAACACTGAAGCTTTCTTT; CDR3 protein: CASSPGTEGRNTEAFF
clone size: .; J gene: TRBJ2-7; V gene: TRBV6-5; D gene: .; CDR3 DNA: TGTGCCAGCAGTCTTGCCAGGGGCGAGCAGTACTTC; CDR3 protein: CASSLARGEQYF
clone size: .; J gene: TRBJ1-3; V gene: TRBV13; D gene: .; CDR3 DNA: TGTGCCAGCAGCTCATATAGACTGGACTGGGACTCTGGAAACACCATATATTTT; CDR3 protein: CASSSYRLDWDSGNTIYF
clone size: .; J gene: TRBJ1-6; V gene: TRBV6-1; D gene: TRBD1; CDR3 DNA: TGTGCCAGCAGTGAGCTGGCAGGGGGCTCCTATAATTCACCCCTCCACTTT; CDR3 protein: CASSELAGGSYNSPLHF
clone size: .; J gene: TRBJ2-2; V gene: TRBV6-1; D gene: TRBD1; CDR3 DNA: TGTGCCAGCAGTGATGAAGGGTGGGGACAGGGGAACACCGGGGAGCTGTTTTTT; CDR3 protein: CASSDEGWGQGNTGELFF
clone size: .; J gene: TRBJ2-7; V gene: TRBV7-6; D gene: .; CDR3 DNA: TGTGCCAGCAGCTTAGGCGGGGACCATTTTTACGAGCAGTACTTC; CDR3 protein: CASSLGGDHFYEQYF
clone size: once; J gene: TRBJ1-1; V gene: TRBV5-6; D gene: TRBD1; CDR3 DNA: TGTGCCAGCAGCTTTGGGACAGGGGTCCTTGAAGCTTTCTTT; CDR3 protein: CASSFGTGVLEAFF
clone size: .; J gene: TRBJ1-4; V gene: TRBV7-9; D gene: TRBD1; CDR3 DNA: TGTGCCAGCAGCCGACAGGGGGCGACGAAGAATGAAAAACTGTTTTTT; CDR3 protein: CASSRQGATKNEKLFF
clone size: .; J gene: TRBJ1-2; V gene: TRBV9; D gene: TRBD1; CDR3 DNA: TGTGCCAGCAGCCGCATGACCACAGGGGTATGGGATGGCTACACCTTC; CDR3 protein: CASSRMTTGVWDGYTF
clone size: .; J gene: TRBJ2-1; V gene: TRBV2; D gene: TRBD2; CDR3 DNA: TGTGCCAGACGGGGCGGGGGGCCTATGTATGAGCAGTTCTTC; CDR3 protein: CARRGGGPMYEQFF
clone size: .; J gene: TRBJ2-3; V gene: TRBV6-1; D gene: TRBD2; CDR3 DNA: TGTGCCAGCAGAATGGGGGGGGGAGATACGCAGTATTTT; CDR3 protein: CASRMGGGDTQYF
clone size: .; J gene: TRBJ1-5; V gene: TRBV5-6; D gene: .; CDR3 DNA: TGTGCCAGCAGGCCTCAGGGAAGCAATCAGCCCCAGCATTTT; CDR3 protein: CASRPQGSNQPQHF
clone size: .; J gene: TRBJ2-3; V gene: TRBV4-2; D gene: TRBD2; CDR3 DNA: TGTGCCAGCAGCCAAGATAGTGGGACTAGCGGGGGGGCCAGCACAGATACGCAGTATTTT; CDR3 protein: CASSQDSGTSGGASTDTQYF
clone size: .; J gene: TRBJ1-5; V gene: TRBV2; D gene: .; CDR3 DNA: TGTGCCAGCAGTGAGGAAGCGGTCAATCAGCCCCAGCATTTT; CDR3 protein: CASSEEAVNQPQHF
clone size: .; J gene: TRBJ1-3; V gene: TRBV10-3; D gene: .; CDR3 DNA: TGTGCCATCAAGACGCAGGGTGAAAACACCATATATTTT; CDR3 protein: CAIKTQGENTIYF
clone size: .; J gene: TRBJ1-2; V gene: TRBV6-5; D gene: .; CDR3 DNA: TGTGCCAGCAGTGAAAACCCAGGGCTCTTCGTCTACACCTTC; CDR3 protein: CASSENPGLFVYTF
clone size: .; J gene: TRBJ2-1; V gene: TRBV7-9; D gene: .; CDR3 DNA: TGTGCCAGCAGCTTAGCTTCGGAGGGCTCCTACAATGAGCAGTTCTTC; CDR3 protein: CASSLASEGSYNEQFF
clone size: few; J gene: TRBJ2-7; V gene: TRBV7-8; D gene: .; CDR3 DNA: TGTGCCAGCAGAAGCAGTGTCGGGGACGAGCAGTACTTC; CDR3 protein: CASRSSVGDEQYF
clone size: .; J gene: TRBJ1-2; V gene: TRBV14; D gene: .; CDR3 DNA: TGTGCCAGCAGCCCAGGAACAGCGGGCGTCTACACCTTC; CDR3 protein: CASSPGTAGVYTF
clone size: .; J gene: TRBJ1-6; V gene: TRBV27; D gene: .; CDR3 DNA: TGTGCCAGCAGCGGGGGATTAGGGTCACCCCTCCACTTT; CDR3 protein: CASSGGLGSPLHF
clone size: .; J gene: TRBJ1-2; V gene: TRBV6-1; D gene: .; CDR3 DNA: TGTGCCGGAGAACACGGGACAAGTAACTATGGCTACACCTTC; CDR3 protein: CAGEHGTSNYGYTF
clone size: .; J gene: TRBJ2-3; V gene: TRBV6-4; D gene: TRBD2; CDR3 DNA: TGTGCCAGCGGGGAGGGCCACACAGATACGCAGTATTTT; CDR3 protein: CASGEGHTDTQYF
clone size: .; J gene: TRBJ2-5; V gene: TRBV7-9; D gene: TRBD2; CDR3 DNA: TGTTCCAGCAGCTTAGTTCGAGGCGGGGGGGAGGTGGAGACCCAGTACTTC; CDR3 protein: CSSSLVRGGGEVETQYF
clone size: .; J gene: TRBJ1-5; V gene: TRBV5-1; D gene: .; CDR3 DNA: TGCGCCAGCAGCTTGGACTGGGGCAGCAATCAGCCCCAGCATTTT; CDR3 protein: CASSLDWGSNQPQHF
clone size: .; J gene: TRBJ1-1; V gene: TRBV5-1; D gene: .; CDR3 DNA: TGCGCCAGCAGCTTGTTGCCAGGGTGGATCACTGAAGCTTTCTTT; CDR3 protein: CASSLLPGWITEAFF
clone size: .; J gene: TRBJ2-1; V gene: TRBV28; D gene: .; CDR3 DNA: TGTGCCAGCAGTTTCGGGGGTGGCAATGAGCAGTTCTTC; CDR3 protein: CASSFGGGNEQFF
clone size: once; J gene: TRBJ2-3; V gene: TRBV28; D gene: TRBD2; CDR3 DNA: TGTGCCAGCAGTTTAGGGATTGGGGGGGACACAGATACGCAGTATTTT; CDR3 protein: CASSLGIGGDTDTQYF
clone size: .; J gene: TRBJ2-3; V gene: TRBV5-1; D gene: .; CDR3 DNA: TGCGCCAGCAGTTTTGGGGGGGCCACAGATACGCAGTATTTT; CDR3 protein: CASSFGGATDTQYF
clone size: .; J gene: TRBJ2-1; V gene: TRBV4-2; D gene: TRBD2; CDR3 DNA: TGTGCCAGCAGCCGGCAGCGGGGGGACTTTTGGAATGAGCAGTTCTTC; CDR3 protein: CASSRQRGDFWNEQFF
clone size: .; J gene: TRBJ2-1; V gene: TRBV5-1; D gene: .; CDR3 DNA: TGCGCCAGCAGCTCAAGGGGCGCCTCCTACAATGAGCAGTTCTTC; CDR3 protein: CASSSRGASYNEQFF
clone size: .; J gene: TRBJ1-1; V gene: TRBV6-6; D gene: .; CDR3 DNA: TGTGCCAGCAGCTCTAAGACAGCCTTCGTCTCGGAAGCTTTCTTT; CDR3 protein: CASSSKTAFVSEAFF
clone size: .; J gene: TRBJ1-5; V gene: TRBV29-1; D gene: .; CDR3 DNA: TGCAGCGTTGAAGAGGGGGCAGGTCAGCCCCAGCATTTT; CDR3 protein: CSVEEGAGQPQHF
clone size: few; J gene: TRBJ2-5; V gene: TRBV5-1; D gene: TRBD1; CDR3 DNA: TGCGCCAGCAGCTCCCAGACAGGGTACTCCCAAGAGACCCAGTACTTC; CDR3 protein: CASSSQTGYSQETQYF
clone size: few; J gene: TRBJ2-7; V gene: TRBV15; D gene: .; CDR3 DNA: TGTGCCACCAGAAGCCCCGACAGGCCCGCCTACGAGCAGTACTTC; CDR3 protein: CATRSPDRPAYEQYF
clone size: .; J gene: TRBJ1-4; V gene: TRBV7-9; D gene: TRBD1; CDR3 DNA: TGTGCCAGCAGCTCGACAGGGACGCCCCCAAATGAAAAACTGTTTTTT; CDR3 protein: CASSSTGTPPNEKLFF
clone size: once; J gene: TRBJ2-2; V gene: TRBV19; D gene: .; CDR3 DNA: TGTGCCAGTTCCAATGGTGTACGGTCCGGGGAGCTGTTTTTT; CDR3 protein: CASSNGVRSGELFF